The entry below gives a single T cell receptor (beta chain) sequence along with its context. Its cognate antigen is unknown. This record comes from a study of identical twins. TCRdb called the 5' RACE reads again in MiXCR, with one record for every CDR3 protein. The sample contains about 570,000 distinct CDR3 sequences, around 9.6% of which appear only once. General observations from the study: Memory repertoires showed no such pattern, whereas abundant cord blood beta clonotypes carried fewer insertions.

This same sample was also part of a study on yellow fever vaccine responses in identical twins. Turning to that study: It has been reported that, in twins, the vaccine T cell response seemed partly convergent and partly personalized.

The source of this sequence is a woman under 30 in good health. Sequenced material: PBMCs.

CDR3 sequence reads: CASSSTTGPPYEQYF. The CDR3 DNA reads as TGTGCCAGCAGCTCAACAACAGGTCCACCGTACGAGCAGTACTTC. The chain carries TRBV7-9 and TRBJ2-7, with D possibly being TRBD1 (5 bases). Per the germline V gene, CDR1 is SEHNR and CDR2 is FQNEAQ (reference sequence). The V gene lost 4 bases and the J gene lost 4 bases, with 17 bases spanning the gap. The CDR3 totals 15 residues.